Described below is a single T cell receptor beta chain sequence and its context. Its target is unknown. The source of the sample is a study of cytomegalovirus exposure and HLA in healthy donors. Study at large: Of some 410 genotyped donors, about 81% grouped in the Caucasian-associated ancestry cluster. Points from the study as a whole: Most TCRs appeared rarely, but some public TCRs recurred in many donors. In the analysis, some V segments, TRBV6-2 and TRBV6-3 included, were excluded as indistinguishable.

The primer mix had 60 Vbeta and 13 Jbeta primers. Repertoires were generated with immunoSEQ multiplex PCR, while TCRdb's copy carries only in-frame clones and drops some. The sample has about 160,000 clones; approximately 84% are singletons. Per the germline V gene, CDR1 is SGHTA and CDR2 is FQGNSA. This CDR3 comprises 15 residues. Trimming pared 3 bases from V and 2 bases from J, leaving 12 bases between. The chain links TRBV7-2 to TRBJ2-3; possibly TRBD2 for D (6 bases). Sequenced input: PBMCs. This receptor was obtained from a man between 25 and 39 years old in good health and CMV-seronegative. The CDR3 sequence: CASSFLSGSTDTQYF. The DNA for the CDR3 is TGTGCCAGCAGCTTTTTAAGCGGGTCCACAGATACGCAGTATTTT. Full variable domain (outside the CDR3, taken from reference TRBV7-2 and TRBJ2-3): GAGVSQSPSNKVTEKGKDVELRCDPISGHTALYWYRQSLGQGLEFLIYFQGNSAPDKSGLPSDRFSAERTGGSVSTLTIQRTQQEDSAVYLCASSFLSGSTDTQYFGPGTRLTVL.